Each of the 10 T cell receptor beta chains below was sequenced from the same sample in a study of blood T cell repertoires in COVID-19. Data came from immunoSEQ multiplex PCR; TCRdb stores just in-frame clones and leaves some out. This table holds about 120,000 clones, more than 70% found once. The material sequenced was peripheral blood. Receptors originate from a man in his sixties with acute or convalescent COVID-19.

In DNA form, the CDR3 reads TGTGCCAGCAGCTTAGTTGGTAGGGCTAGCGGGAGCTCCTACAATGAGCAGTTCTTC. Translating gives CASSLVGRASGSSYNEQFF. The chain uses TRBV11-2 and TRBJ2-1, with 10 bases fitting TRBD2. V trimming: 1 base; J trimming: 0 bases; junction bases outside the gene matches: 9. The CDR3 is made up of 19 amino acids. Looked up from germline, CDR1 is SGHAT and CDR2 is FQNNGV.

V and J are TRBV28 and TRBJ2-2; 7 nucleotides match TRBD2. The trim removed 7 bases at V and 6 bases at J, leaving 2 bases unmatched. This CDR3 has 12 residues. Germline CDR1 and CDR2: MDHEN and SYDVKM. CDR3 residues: CASKRGAGELFF. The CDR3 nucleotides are TGTGCCAGCAAACGGGGGGCCGGGGAGCTGTTTTTT.

The CDR3 spells CASSSPDRVVGNTIYF. In nucleotides, the CDR3 is TGTGCCAGCAGTTCCCCGGACAGGGTGGTGGGAAACACCATATATTTT. V and J are TRBV28 and TRBJ1-3; 8 bases agree with TRBD1. The CDR3 is 16 residues long. With V trimmed by 4 bases and J by 4 bases, 9 bases remained unmatched. The germline V gene has CDR1 MDHEN and CDR2 SYDVKM.

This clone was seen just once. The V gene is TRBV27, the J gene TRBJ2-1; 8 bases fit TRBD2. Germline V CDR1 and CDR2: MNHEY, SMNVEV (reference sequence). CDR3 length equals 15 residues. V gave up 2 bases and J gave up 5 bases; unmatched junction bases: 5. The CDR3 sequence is CASSLAGGPHNEQFF. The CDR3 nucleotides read TGTGCCAGCAGTTTAGCGGGAGGACCCCACAATGAGCAGTTCTTC.

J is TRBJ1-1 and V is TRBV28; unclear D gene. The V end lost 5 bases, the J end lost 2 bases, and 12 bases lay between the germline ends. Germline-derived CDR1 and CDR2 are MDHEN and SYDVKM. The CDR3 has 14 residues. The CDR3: CASSKTVTNTEAFF. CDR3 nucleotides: TGTGCCAGCAGTAAGACCGTGACTAACACTGAAGCTTTCTTT.

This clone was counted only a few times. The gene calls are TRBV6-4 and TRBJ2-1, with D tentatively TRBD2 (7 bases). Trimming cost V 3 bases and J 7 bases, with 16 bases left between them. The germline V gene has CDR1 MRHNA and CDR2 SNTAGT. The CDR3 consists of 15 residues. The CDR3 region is CASSEGAGEGNEQFF. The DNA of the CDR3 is TGTGCCAGCAGTGAAGGGGCAGGGGAGGGTAATGAGCAGTTCTTC.

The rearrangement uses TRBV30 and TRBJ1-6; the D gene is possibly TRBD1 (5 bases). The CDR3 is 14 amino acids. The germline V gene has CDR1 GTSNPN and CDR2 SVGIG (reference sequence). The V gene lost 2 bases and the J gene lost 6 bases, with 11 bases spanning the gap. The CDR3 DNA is TGTGCCTGGAGTTCCGGACAAGCTAATTCACCCCTCCACTTT. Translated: CAWSSGQANSPLHF.

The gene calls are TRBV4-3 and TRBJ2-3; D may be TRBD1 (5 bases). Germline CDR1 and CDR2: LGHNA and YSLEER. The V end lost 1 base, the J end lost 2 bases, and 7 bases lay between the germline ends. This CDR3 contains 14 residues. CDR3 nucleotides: TGCGCCAGCAGCCAAGGACAGTACACAGATACGCAGTATTTT. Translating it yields CASSQGQYTDTQYF.

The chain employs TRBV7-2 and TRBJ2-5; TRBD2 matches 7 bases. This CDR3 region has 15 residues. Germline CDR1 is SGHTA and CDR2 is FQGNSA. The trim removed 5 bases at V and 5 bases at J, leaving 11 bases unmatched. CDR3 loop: CASSVSGSGAETQYF. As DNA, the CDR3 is TGTGCCAGCAGCGTCTCAGGGAGCGGGGCGGAGACCCAGTACTTC.

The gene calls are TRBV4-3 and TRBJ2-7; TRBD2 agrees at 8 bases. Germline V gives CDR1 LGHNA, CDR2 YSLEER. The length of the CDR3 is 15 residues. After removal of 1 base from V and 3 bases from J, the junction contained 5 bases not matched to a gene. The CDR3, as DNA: TGCGCCAGCAGCCAAGCCCCCGGGGGGGACTACGAGCAGTACTTC. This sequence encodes CASSQAPGGDYEQYF.